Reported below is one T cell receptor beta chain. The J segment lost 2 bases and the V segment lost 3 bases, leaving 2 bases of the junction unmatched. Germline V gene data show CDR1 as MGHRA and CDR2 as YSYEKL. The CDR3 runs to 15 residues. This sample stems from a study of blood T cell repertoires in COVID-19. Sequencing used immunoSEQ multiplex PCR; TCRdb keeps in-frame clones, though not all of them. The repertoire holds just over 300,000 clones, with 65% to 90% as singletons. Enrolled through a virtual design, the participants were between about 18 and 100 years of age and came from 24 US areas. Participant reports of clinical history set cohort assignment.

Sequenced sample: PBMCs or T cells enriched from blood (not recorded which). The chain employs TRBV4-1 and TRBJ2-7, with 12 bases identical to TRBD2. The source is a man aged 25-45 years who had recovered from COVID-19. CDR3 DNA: TGCGCCAGCAGCCAGGCTAGCGGGGGGGCCTACGAGCAGTACTTC. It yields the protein CASSQASGGAYEQYF.